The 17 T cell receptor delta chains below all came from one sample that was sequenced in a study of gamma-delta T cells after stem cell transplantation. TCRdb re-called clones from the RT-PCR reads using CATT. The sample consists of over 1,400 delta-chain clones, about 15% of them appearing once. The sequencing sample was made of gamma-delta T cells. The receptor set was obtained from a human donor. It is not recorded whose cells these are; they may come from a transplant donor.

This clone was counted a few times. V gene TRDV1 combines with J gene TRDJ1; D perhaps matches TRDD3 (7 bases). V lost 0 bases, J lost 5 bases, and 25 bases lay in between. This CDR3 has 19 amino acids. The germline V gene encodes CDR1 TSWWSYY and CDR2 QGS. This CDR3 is CALGELELLRRWGKDKLIF. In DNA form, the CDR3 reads TGTGCTCTTGGGGAACTAGAGCTCCTACGTCGGTGGGGGAAGGATAAACTCATCTTT.

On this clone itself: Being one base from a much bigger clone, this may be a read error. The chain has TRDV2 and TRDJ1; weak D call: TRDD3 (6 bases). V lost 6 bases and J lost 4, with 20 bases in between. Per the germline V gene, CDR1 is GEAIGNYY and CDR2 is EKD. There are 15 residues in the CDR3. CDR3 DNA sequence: TGTGCCTGTAATCATGTGGGGAGGGGGAGCGATAAACTCATCTTT. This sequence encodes CACNHVGRGSDKLIF.

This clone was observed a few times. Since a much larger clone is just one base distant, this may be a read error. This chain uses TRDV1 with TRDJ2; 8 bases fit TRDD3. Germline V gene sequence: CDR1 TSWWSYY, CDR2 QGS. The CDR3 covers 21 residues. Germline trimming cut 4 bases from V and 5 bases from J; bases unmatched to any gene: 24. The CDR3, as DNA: TGTGCTCTTGGGGCTCCCTCTATTCCCTGGGGGACCCCCCCCACCACAGCACAACTCTTCTTT. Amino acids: CALGAPSIPWGTPPTTAQLFF.

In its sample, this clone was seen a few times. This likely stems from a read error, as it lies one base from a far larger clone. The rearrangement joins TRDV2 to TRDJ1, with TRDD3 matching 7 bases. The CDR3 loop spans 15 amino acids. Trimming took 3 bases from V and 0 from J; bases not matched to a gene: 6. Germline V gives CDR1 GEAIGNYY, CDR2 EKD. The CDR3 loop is CACDPRGINTDKLIF. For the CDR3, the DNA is TGTGCCTGTGACCCCCGGGGGATCAACACCGATAAACTCATCTTT.

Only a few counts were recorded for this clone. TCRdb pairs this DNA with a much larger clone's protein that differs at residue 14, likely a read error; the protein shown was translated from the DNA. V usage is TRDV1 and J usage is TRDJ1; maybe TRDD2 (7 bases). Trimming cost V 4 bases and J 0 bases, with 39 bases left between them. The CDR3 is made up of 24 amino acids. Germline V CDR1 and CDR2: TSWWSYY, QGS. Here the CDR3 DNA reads TGTGCTCTTGGGGTCTCAGTTCCTACTCTGACCTACTGGGAGATACGAGGGCACACCGATAAACTCATCTTT. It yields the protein CALGVSVPTLTYWEIRGHTDKLIF.

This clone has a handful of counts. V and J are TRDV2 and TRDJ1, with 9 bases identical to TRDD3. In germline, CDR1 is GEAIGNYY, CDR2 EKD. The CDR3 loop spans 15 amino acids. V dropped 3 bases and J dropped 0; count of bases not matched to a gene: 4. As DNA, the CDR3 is TGTGCCTGTGACGTTCTGGGGGATGACACCGATAAACTCATCTTT. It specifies CACDVLGDDTDKLIF.

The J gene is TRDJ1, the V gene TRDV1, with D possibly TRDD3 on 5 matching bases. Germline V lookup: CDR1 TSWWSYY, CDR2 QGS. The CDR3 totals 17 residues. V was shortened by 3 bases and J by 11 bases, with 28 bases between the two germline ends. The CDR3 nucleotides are TGTGCTCTTGGGGAGCCCCGGTGGACCGCCCGACTGGTGGGGCTCATCTTT. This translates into CALGEPRWTARLVGLIF.

For the CDR3, the DNA is TGTGCCTGTGATCCCGTACTGGGGGATGTCGCCTCAAAGTACACCGATAAACTCATCTTT. It yields the protein CACDPVLGDVASKYTDKLIF. J is TRDJ1 and V is TRDV2; 10 nucleotides line up with TRDD3. This CDR3 has 20 amino acids. Trimming took 4 bases from V and 0 from J; bases not matched to a gene: 19. Germline V gene data show CDR1 as GEAIGNYY and CDR2 as EKD.

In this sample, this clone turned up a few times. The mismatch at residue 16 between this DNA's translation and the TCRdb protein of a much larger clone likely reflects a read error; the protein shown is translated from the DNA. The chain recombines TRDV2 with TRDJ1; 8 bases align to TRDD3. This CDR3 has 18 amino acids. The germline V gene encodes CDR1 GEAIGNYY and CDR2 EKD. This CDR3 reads CACDTVELGDRNTDKPIF. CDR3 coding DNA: TGTGCCTGTGACACCGTAGAGCTGGGGGACCGCAACACCGATAAACCCATCTTT.

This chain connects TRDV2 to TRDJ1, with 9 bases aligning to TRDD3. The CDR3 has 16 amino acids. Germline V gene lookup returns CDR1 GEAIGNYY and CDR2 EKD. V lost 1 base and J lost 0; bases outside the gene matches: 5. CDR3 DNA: TGTGCCTGTGACACGCTGGGGGATCCCAACACCGATAAACTCATCTTT. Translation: CACDTLGDPNTDKLIF.

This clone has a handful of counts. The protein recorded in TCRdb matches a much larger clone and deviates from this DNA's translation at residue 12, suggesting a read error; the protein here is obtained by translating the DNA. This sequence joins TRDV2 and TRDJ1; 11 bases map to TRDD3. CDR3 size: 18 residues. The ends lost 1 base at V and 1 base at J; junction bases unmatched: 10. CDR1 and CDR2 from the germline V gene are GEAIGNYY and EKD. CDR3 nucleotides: TGTGCCTGTGACACGATCGTACTGGGGGATAAGGTCACCGATAAACTCATCTTT. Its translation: CACDTIVLGDKVTDKLIF.

The CDR3 sequence is CACDTVKSKGDTPVLYTDKLIF. DNA of the CDR3: TGTGCCTGTGACACCGTCAAGTCCAAAGGGGATACACCCGTCCTGTACACCGATAAACTCATCTTT. The chain employs TRDV2 and TRDJ1; 8 bases map to TRDD3. The V gene's germline CDR1 is GEAIGNYY and CDR2 EKD. The CDR3 totals 22 residues. V trimming: 0 bases; J trimming: 0 bases; junction bases outside the gene matches: 23.

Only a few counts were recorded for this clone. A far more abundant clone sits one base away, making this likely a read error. The CDR3 DNA is TGTGCCTTTAATCGGAAACCCCCACTACGGGGACTGGGGGATACGCGGGGGAGCACCGATAAACTCATCTTT. This gives the protein CAFNRKPPLRGLGDTRGSTDKLIF. This sequence joins TRDV3 and TRDJ1, with 13 bases lining up with TRDD3. This CDR3 region has 24 residues. Germline V lookup: CDR1 TVYSNPD, CDR2 GDNSRS (reference sequence). Trimming cost V 1 base and J 1 base; bases outside gene matches: 30.

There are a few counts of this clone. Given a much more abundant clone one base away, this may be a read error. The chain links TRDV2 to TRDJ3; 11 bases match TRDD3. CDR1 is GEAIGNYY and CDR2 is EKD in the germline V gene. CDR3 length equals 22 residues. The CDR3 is CARDTGGLLGDSPSWDTRQMFF. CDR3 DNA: TGTGCCCGTGACACCGGTGGGTTACTGGGGGATAGCCCCTCCTGGGACACCCGACAGATGTTTTTC.

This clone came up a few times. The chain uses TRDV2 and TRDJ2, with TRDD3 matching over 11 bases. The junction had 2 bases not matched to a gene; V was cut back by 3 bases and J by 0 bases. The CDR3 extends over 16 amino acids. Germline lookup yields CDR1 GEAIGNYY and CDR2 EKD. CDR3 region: CACDVLGDTLTAQLFF. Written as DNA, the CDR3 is TGTGCCTGTGACGTACTGGGGGATACTTTGACAGCACAACTCTTCTTT.

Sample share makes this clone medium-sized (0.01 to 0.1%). CDR3 DNA sequence: TGTGCTCTTGGGGAACTAGTCGCTCCTACCGGCTACATGTACTGGGGGGCGCCGTACACCGATAAACTCATCTTT. Protein: CALGELVAPTGYMYWGAPYTDKLIF. This rearrangement joins TRDV1 to TRDJ1; 8 bases map to TRDD3. Germline CDR1 TSWWSYY, CDR2 QGS. CDR3 length equals 25 residues. With V trimmed by 0 bases and J by 0 bases, 30 bases remained unmatched.

CDR3 in amino acids: CACDPPSRLGDTGWDTRQMFF. The DNA of the CDR3 is TGTGCCTGTGACCCCCCTTCTCGACTGGGGGATACTGGCTGGGACACCCGACAGATGTTTTTC. The genes are TRDV2 and TRDJ3, with 12 positions matching TRDD3. The length of the CDR3 is 21 residues. The V gene end was trimmed by 3 bases and the J gene end by 3 bases; junction bases not matched to a gene: 14. Per germline, CDR1 GEAIGNYY and CDR2 EKD.